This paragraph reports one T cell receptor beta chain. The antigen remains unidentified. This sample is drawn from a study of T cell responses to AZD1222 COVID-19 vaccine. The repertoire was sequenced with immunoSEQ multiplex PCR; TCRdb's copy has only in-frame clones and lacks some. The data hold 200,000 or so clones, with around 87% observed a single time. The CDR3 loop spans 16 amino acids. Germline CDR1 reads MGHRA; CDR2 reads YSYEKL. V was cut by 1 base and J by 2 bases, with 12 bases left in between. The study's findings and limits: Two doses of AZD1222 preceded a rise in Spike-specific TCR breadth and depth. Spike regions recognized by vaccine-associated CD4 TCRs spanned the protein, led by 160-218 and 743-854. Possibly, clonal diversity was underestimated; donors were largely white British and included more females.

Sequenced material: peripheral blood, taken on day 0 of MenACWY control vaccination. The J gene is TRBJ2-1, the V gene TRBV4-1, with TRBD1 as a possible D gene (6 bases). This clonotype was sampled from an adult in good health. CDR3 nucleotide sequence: TGCGCCAGCAGCCAAGGGACAGACCAAACCTACAATGAGCAGTTCTTC. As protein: CASSQGTDQTYNEQFF.